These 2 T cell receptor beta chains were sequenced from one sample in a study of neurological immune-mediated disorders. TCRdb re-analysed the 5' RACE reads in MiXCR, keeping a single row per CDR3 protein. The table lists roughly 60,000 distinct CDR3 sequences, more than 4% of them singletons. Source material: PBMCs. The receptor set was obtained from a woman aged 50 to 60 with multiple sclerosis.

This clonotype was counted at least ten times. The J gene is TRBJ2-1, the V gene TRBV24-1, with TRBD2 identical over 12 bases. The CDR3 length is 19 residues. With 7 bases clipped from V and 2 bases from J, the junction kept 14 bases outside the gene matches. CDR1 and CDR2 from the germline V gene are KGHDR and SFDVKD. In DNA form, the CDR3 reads TGTGCCACCAGCCCTGGGACTAGCGGGCGCGAGAGAACCTACAATGAGCAGTTCTTC. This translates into CATSPGTSGRERTYNEQFF.

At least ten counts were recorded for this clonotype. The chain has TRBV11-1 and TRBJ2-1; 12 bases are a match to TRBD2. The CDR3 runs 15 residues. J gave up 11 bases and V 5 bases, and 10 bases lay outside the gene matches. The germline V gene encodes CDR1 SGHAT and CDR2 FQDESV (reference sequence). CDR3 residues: CASSPSGLAGGQQFF. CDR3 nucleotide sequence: TGTGCCAGCAGCCCCTCGGGACTAGCGGGTGGTCAGCAGTTCTTC.